The entry that follows covers one TCR beta chain sequence. The sample originates from a study of blood T cell repertoires in COVID-19. Looking at the study overall: Both acute and convalescent COVID-19 samples were obtained from the United States, Italy and Spain. PBMCs, B-cell-depleted T cells, or T cells provided the cDNA or gDNA that made up the material.

Looked up from germline, CDR1 is LNHDA and CDR2 is SQIVND (reference sequence). The length of the CDR3 is 14 residues. The trim removed 3 bases at V and 9 bases at J, leaving 6 bases unmatched. As handled by the study authors: Reference gene primer amplification yielded estimated nucleated cell counts. The protocol was immunoSEQ multiplex PCR, while the TCRdb copy is restricted to in-frame clones and leaves out a portion. D and trimming were read from the DNA, whereas the V and J calls and clone size are those reported in that table. The sample gives about 64,000 clones, more than 75% of which show up once; about 3.5% is in the top ten.

Sequenced: peripheral blood. This TCR was sampled from a man aged 50 to 60 with active COVID-19. The V gene is TRBV19, the J gene TRBJ2-1; TRBD2 matches at 9 bases. CDR3: CASSIGGRAFEQFF. Written as DNA, the CDR3 is TGTGCCAGTAGTATTGGCGGGAGGGCCTTTGAGCAGTTCTTC. The full variable domain, rest sourced from reference TRBV19 and TRBJ2-1, is DGGITQSPKYLFRKEGQNVTLSCEQNLNHDAMYWYRQDPGQGLRLIYYSQIVNDFQKGDIAEGYSVSREKKESFPLTVTSAQKNPTAFYLCASSIGGRAFEQFFGPGTRLTVL.